Shown below are 8 T cell receptor beta chains from a single sample sequenced in a study of blood T cell repertoires in COVID-19. The protocol was immunoSEQ multiplex PCR, while the TCRdb copy is restricted to in-frame clones and leaves out a portion. The data contain 95,000 to 150,000 clones, about four fifths of them singletons. The sequencing sample was made of peripheral blood. The receptors shown here come from a man aged 80 or over with active or convalescent COVID-19.

The rearrangement uses TRBV10-3 and TRBJ1-2, with TRBD1 matching 8 bases. V shed 8 bases, J shed 6 bases, and the junction held 8 bases outside the gene matches. The CDR3 spans 13 residues. CDR1 ENHRY and CDR2 SYGVKD come from the germline V gene. The CDR3 region has the DNA TGTGCCATCGCGCAGGGGGCGACCCATGGCTACACCTTC. As protein: CAIAQGATHGYTF.

The chain couples TRBV6-2 or TRBV6-3 to TRBJ1-5, with 9 bases that match TRBD1. This CDR3 has 16 residues. V shed 0 bases, J shed 8 bases, and the junction held 8 bases outside the gene matches. The germline V gene has CDR1 MNHEY and CDR2 SVGEGT. The CDR3 bases are TGTGCCAGCAGTTACTCCGGGACAGGGAGTATGGAGCCCCAGCATTTT. Translation gives CASSYSGTGSMEPQHF.

The J gene is TRBJ1-1, the V gene TRBV7-6; 7 bases line up with TRBD1. This CDR3 spans 14 amino acids. The trim removed 5 bases at V and 0 bases at J, leaving 3 bases unmatched. The V gene's germline CDR1 is SGHVS and CDR2 FNYEAQ. CDR3 sequence (DNA): TGTGCCAGCAGCAGGGGACAGCTGAACACTGAAGCTTTCTTT. It codes for CASSRGQLNTEAFF.

This clone was detected only once. CDR3 amino acids: CASRGQGNEQYF. The CDR3 DNA follows: TGTGCCAGCAGGGGACAGGGGAACGAGCAGTACTTC. The V call is TRBV7-8, the J call TRBJ2-7; 10 bases map to TRBD1. Unmatched junction bases numbered 1, after V lost 6 bases and J lost 5 bases. The length of the CDR3 is 12 residues. Germline V CDR1 and CDR2: SGHVS, FQNEAQ. The full variable domain, completed using reference TRBV7-8 and TRBJ2-7, is GAGVSQSPRYKVAKRGQDVALRCDPISGHVSLFWYQQALGQGPEFLTYFQNEAQLDKSGLPSDRFFAERPEGSVSTLKIQRTQQEDSAVYLCASRGQGNEQYFGPGTRLTVT.

This chain links TRBV6-4 with TRBJ2-7, with no clear D. Trimming stripped 5 bases from V and 2 bases from J, with 16 bases between. Looked up from germline, CDR1 is MRHNA and CDR2 is SNTAGT. This CDR3 is built from 15 residues. CDR3 nucleotides: TGTGCCAGCAGTCTGGTAGGCGACGAGGCCTACGAGCAGTACTTC. Protein: CASSLVGDEAYEQYF.

The V call is TRBV6-1, the J call TRBJ2-7; 12 nucleotides agree with TRBD1. V was clipped by 2 bases and J by 7 bases; unmatched bases: 6. CDR1 is MNHNS and CDR2 is SASEGT in the germline V gene. The CDR3 is made up of 15 amino acids. The CDR3 protein is CASSEPGQGAEEQYF. The CDR3 DNA follows: TGTGCCAGCAGTGAACCGGGACAGGGGGCGGAAGAGCAGTACTTC.

The chain carries TRBV14 and TRBJ1-3; D is unresolved. With 0 bases removed from V and 0 bases from J, the gap between germline ends came to 3 bases. The germline V gene has CDR1 SGHDN and CDR2 FVKESK. CDR3 length: 14 amino acids. In nucleotides, the CDR3 is TGTGCCAGCAGCCAAGATCACTCTGGAAACACCATATATTTT. Encoded protein: CASSQDHSGNTIYF.

The chain has TRBV19 and TRBJ2-1; the match to TRBD1 covers 8 bases. Germline V CDR1 and CDR2: LNHDA, SQIVND (reference sequence). The CDR3 sequence is 13 residues long. Trimming cost V 4 bases and J 9 bases; bases outside gene matches: 5. This CDR3 reads CASSTTGVGEQFF. CDR3 DNA: TGTGCCAGTAGTACGACAGGGGTGGGTGAGCAGTTCTTC.